This TCR beta chain was captured by sequencing in a study of cytomegalovirus exposure and HLA in healthy donors. This PCR relied on a set of 60 Vbeta primers and 13 Jbeta primers. Libraries were prepared by immunoSEQ multiplex PCR; TCRdb keeps only in-frame clonotypes and omits some of them. The sample includes about 85,000 clones, less than 80% of them seen just once. The V gene lost 1 base and the J gene lost 0 bases, with 8 bases spanning the gap. Germline CDR1 SGDLS, CDR2 YYNGEE. This CDR3 has 15 amino acids. As regards this clone: Its antigen is undetermined.

Study-wide results and caveats: In a later analysis, TCR beta V- and J-gene trimming was associated with a missense DCLRE1C variant.

The genes are TRBV9 and TRBJ2-1; no clear D gene. The origin of this receptor is a man between 25 and 39 years old in good health and CMV-seronegative. The sample comprised PBMCs. This CDR3 is CASSVRWSSYNEQFF. The DNA for the CDR3 is TGTGCCAGCAGCGTACGTTGGAGCTCCTACAATGAGCAGTTCTTC. The variable domain in full, with the rest retrieved from reference TRBV9 and TRBJ2-1, is DSGVTQTPKHLITATGQRVTLRCSPRSGDLSVYWYQQSLDQGLQFLIQYYNGEERAKGNILERFSAQQFPDLHSELNLSSLELGDSALYFCASSVRWSSYNEQFFGPGTRLTVL.